This T cell receptor beta chain was observed in a study of T cell responses to AZD1222 COVID-19 vaccine. About the research overall: It was second doses at about 4 or about 12 weeks that were pooled. Study-wide results and caveats: Donors were mostly white British, more females; clonal diversity possibly underestimated. Increases in Spike-specific TCR breadth and depth were seen after two AZD1222 doses. Nearly half of spike-specific TCRs reportedly go after variant regions that carry no mutations.

From germline, CDR1 is LGHNA and CDR2 YSLEER. This CDR3 is 14 amino acids long. Trimming took 1 base from V and 7 from J, leaving 8 bases between them. This clone was observed a handful of times. What it binds is not known. Method: immunoSEQ multiplex PCR; TCRdb's copy keeps in-frame clones and lacks some. The sample shows roughly 130,000 clones, 80% to 90% of them seen only once. J is TRBJ1-6 and V is TRBV4-3, with D hard to call. The sequencing here drew on peripheral blood, taken on day 0 of AZD1222 vaccination. This TCR derives from an adult in good health. CDR3 bases: TGCGCCAGCAGCCAAGTAAGAGAGAATTCACCCCTCCACTTT. This encodes CASSQVRENSPLHF.